The present entry profiles one TCR beta chain with its context. Its specificity is unknown. This entry belongs to a study of OX40 agonist ivuxolimab in advanced cancers. Study results and caveats: Among some nonresponders, normalized T-cell clonal expansion was also low. CD4+ and CD8+ blood T cells expanded clonally by week 6 at 0.1 to 3.0 mg/kg.

CDR3 length: 13 residues. Germline V gives CDR1 SGDLS, CDR2 YYNGEE. The V and J ends lost 0 bases and 1 base respectively, with 4 bases between them. Sequenced by immunoSEQ multiplex PCR; TCRdb stores in-frame clones only, minus some. The table records about 70,000 clones, around 86% of them present only once. Blood was sampled at baseline, cycle 4 day 1, and cycle 7 day 1. Material: CD4+ or CD8+ T cells sorted from blood, obtained in a trial of the OX40 agonist ivuxolimab. The chain employs TRBV9 and TRBJ1-2, with no clear D. The sequence was collected from an adult with an advanced solid tumor such as melanoma, head and neck, liver or kidney cancer. The CDR3 region has the DNA TGTGCCAGCAGCGTAGAGGGTAACTATGGCTACACCTTC. It is translated as CASSVEGNYGYTF. Full variable domain (missing parts from reference TRBV9 and TRBJ1-2): DSGVTQTPKHLITATGQRVTLRCSPRSGDLSVYWYQQSLDQGLQFLIQYYNGEERAKGNILERFSAQQFPDLHSELNLSSLELGDSALYFCASSVEGNYGYTFGSGTRLTVV.